A single T cell receptor beta chain is shown here with its context. Antigen unknown. Within the sample, other DNA sequences also encode this same CDR3. This entry is derived from a study of shared clonotypes between healthy human individuals. Notes on the study in general: Larger richness was generally estimated for naive than memory subsets.

Investigators spread the genomic DNA of each subset evenly over several immunoSEQ plates. Data came from immunoSEQ multiplex PCR; TCRdb stores just in-frame clones and leaves some out. This table has 1.6 million or so clones, 95% to 97% appearing once. Trimming stripped 3 bases from V and 3 bases from J, with 6 bases between. Germline lookup yields CDR1 SGHTA and CDR2 FQGNSA. This CDR3 is 13 amino acids long. V usage is TRBV7-2 and J usage is TRBJ1-5; D is undetermined. The source material was naive CD4+ T cells sorted from blood. Subset: CD45RA+ positively selected. The clonotype comes from a young man in good health. The CDR3 DNA reads TGTGCCAGCAGCTTTGAGGACAATCAGCCCCAGCATTTT. Its protein is CASSFEDNQPQHF.